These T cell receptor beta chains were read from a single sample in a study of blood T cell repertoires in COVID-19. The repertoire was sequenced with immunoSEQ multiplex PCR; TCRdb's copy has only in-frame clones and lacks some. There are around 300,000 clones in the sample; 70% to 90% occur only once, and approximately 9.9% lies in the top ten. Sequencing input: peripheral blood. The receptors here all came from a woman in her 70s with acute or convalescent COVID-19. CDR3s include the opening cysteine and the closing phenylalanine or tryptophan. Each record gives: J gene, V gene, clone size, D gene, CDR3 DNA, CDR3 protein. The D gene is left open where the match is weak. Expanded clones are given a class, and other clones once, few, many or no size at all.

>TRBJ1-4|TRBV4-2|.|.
TGTGCCAGCAGCCAAGATCGGAACAGTTACTATGAAAAACTGTTTTTT
CASSQDRNSYYEKLFF
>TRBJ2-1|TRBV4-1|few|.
TGCGCCAGCAGCCGCGAGGGCATCAGCTCCTACAATGAGCAGTTCTTC
CASSREGISSYNEQFF
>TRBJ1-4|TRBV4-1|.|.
TGCGCCAGCAGGGGGGGGGCAACTAATGAAAAACTGTTTTTT
CASRGGATNEKLFF
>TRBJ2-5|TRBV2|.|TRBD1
TGTGCCAGCCTCGGACAGGGAGGACAAGAGACCCAGTACTTC
CASLGQGGQETQYF
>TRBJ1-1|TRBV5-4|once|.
TGTGCCAGCAGCTTGGCCCCAGTGGGCCCAATGAACACTGAAGCTTTCTTT
CASSLAPVGPMNTEAFF
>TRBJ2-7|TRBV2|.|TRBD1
TGTGCCAGCAGCGTCGCGAACAGGGGGACCTACGAGCAGTACTTC
CASSVANRGTYEQYF
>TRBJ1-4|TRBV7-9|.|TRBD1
TGTGCCAGCATCCAGTGGCCGGGACAGAATGAAAAACTGTTTTTT
CASIQWPGQNEKLFF
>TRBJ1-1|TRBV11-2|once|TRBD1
TGTGCCAGCAGCTTAGTAGGAGGGACAGGGCAACAAGCTTTCTTT
CASSLVGGTGQQAFF
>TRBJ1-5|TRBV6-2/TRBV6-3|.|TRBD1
TGTGCCAGCAGTTACGGGACAGCTAGACCCCAGCCCCAGCATTTT
CASSYGTARPQPQHF
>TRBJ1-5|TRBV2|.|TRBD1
TGTGCCAGCAGTCACCCAACAGGGGGGAATCAGCCCCAGCATTTT
CASSHPTGGNQPQHF
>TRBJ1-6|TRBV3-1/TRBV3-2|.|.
TGTGCCAGCAGCCAAGATCAGGGTCCAAATTCACCCCTCCACTTT
CASSQDQGPNSPLHF
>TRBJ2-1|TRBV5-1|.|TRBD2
TGCGCCAGCACAGGGACTAGCGGTAATCGGGTTCAGTTCTTC
CASTGTSGNRVQFF
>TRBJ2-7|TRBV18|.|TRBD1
TGTGCCAGCTCACACCCTGGACAGGGGAGGTACGAGCAGTACTTC
CASSHPGQGRYEQYF
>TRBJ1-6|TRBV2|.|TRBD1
TGTGCCAGCAGCGATAGGGGGACAGGGGACGGTTCACCCCTCCACTTT
CASSDRGTGDGSPLHF
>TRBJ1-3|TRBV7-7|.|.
TGTGCTAGCAGCTTACGGGACTCGACCACCATATATTTT
CASSLRDSTTIYF
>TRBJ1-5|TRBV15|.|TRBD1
TGTGCCACCAGCGGGTTAGACAGGGCGGGACAGCCCCAGCATTTT
CATSGLDRAGQPQHF
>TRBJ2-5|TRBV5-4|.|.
TGTGCCAGCAGCGGGGGAGGAGTTGAAGAGACCCAGTACTTC
CASSGGGVEETQYF
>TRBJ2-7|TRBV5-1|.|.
TGCGCCAGCAGCTCCCCGACAGGCACCTACGAGCAGTACTTC
CASSSPTGTYEQYF
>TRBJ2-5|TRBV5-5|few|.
TGTGCCAGCAGCCTCGGGGTCCCCGGGCGATGGGAGACCCAGTACTTC
CASSLGVPGRWETQYF
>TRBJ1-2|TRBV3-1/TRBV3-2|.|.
TGTGCCAGCAGCCATCGGGAGGGAACCTATGGCTACACCTTC
CASSHREGTYGYTF
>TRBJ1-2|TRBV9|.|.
TGTGCCAGCAGCGCCGAGGGAGGGGTCGCGTATGGCTACACCTTC
CASSAEGGVAYGYTF
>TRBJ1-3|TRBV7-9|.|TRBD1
TGTGCCAGCAGCTTAGCAGGGGGCTTTGGAAACACCATATATTTT
CASSLAGGFGNTIYF
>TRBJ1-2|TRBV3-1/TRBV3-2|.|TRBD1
TGTGCCAGCAGCCAAGCCCTGGGGGACAGGGGCTACACCTTC
CASSQALGDRGYTF
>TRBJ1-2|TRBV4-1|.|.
TGCGCCAGCAGCCAGGGTTGGGCCCCCTATGGCTACACCTTC
CASSQGWAPYGYTF
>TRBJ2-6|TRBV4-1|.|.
TGCGCCAGCAGCCTCTTGCGACAGAACTCTGGGGCCAACGTCCTGACTTTC
CASSLLRQNSGANVLTF
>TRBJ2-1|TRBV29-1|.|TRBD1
TGCAGCGTCGAACCGGGACAGGGAAGGTTTGAGCAGTTCTTC
CSVEPGQGRFEQFF
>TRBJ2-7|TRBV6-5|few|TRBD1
TGTGCCAGCAGTTCCATCGACAGGGGCGTTCTACGAGGGCAGTACTTC
CASSSIDRGVLRGQYF
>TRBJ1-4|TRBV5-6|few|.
TGTGCCAGCAGCTTGAATCCGGTTAATGAAAAACTGTTTTTT
CASSLNPVNEKLFF
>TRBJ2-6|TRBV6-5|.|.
TGTGCCAGCAGTTACCCCACACAAACTGGGGCCAACGTCCTGACTTTC
CASSYPTQTGANVLTF
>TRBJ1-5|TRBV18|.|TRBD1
TGTGCCAGCTCACCACCGGGCGGGACAGGGAACCAGCCCCAGCATTTT
CASSPPGGTGNQPQHF
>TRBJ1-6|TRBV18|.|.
TGTGCCAGCTCACCAGGCGGGGATTATTCACCCCTCCACTTT
CASSPGGDYSPLHF
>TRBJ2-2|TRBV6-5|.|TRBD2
TGTGCCAGCAGTAGCGGGGTGTGGGACACCGGGGAGCTGTTTTTT
CASSSGVWDTGELFF
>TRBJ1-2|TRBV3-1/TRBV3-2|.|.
TGTGCCAGCAGCCAACGGTCGATGACAGGCGATGGCTACACCTTC
CASSQRSMTGDGYTF
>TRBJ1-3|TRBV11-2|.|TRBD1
TGTGCCAGCAGCCTGACAGGGGGGAAGGGTGGAAACACCATATATTTT
CASSLTGGKGGNTIYF
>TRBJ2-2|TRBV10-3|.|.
TGTGCCATCCGCTCGGACAGCGATACCGGGGAGCTGTTTTTT
CAIRSDSDTGELFF
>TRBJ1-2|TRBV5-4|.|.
TGTGCCTCCCGGGACATCAGCTTCTCGGACTATGGCTACACCTTC
CASRDISFSDYGYTF
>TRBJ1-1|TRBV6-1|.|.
TGTGCCAGCAGTGATCAGGGTTCGACTGAAGCTTTCTTT
CASSDQGSTEAFF
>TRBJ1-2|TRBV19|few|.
TGTGCCAGTAGTATAGCGAGGGATAACTATGGCTACACCTTC
CASSIARDNYGYTF
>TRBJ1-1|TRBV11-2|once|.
TGTGCCAGCAGCTTAGAACCGGGACTGCTGAACACTGAAGCTTTCTTT
CASSLEPGLLNTEAFF
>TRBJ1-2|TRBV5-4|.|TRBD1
TGTGCCAGCAGCTCCTCCGGGACAGGGGCGTATGGCTACACCTTC
CASSSSGTGAYGYTF
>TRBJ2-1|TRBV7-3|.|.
TGTGCCAGCAGCTTAGGGCAGGGCCCCGGTAATGAGCAGTTCTTC
CASSLGQGPGNEQFF
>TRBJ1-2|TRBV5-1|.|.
TGCGCCAGCAGCTTGGCCCCCACGGCGGCCTATGGCTACACCTTC
CASSLAPTAAYGYTF
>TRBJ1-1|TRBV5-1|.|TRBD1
TGCGCCAGCAGCTTGGACGGGGGGACAGGGGAAGCTTTCTTT
CASSLDGGTGEAFF
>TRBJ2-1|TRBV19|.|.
TGTGCCAGTATAGGGGGAGTCGGCAATGAGCAGTTCTTC
CASIGGVGNEQFF
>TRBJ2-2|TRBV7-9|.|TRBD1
TGTGCCAGCCCGACAGGGGGAAACACCGGGGAGCTGTTTTTT
CASPTGGNTGELFF
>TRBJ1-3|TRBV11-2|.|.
TGTGCCAGCAGCTTAGTACAGGGAGGAAACACCATATATTTT
CASSLVQGGNTIYF
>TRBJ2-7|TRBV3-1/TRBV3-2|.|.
TGTGCCAGCAGCCAAGAATTACGGGGAGCTATTCAGTACTTC
CASSQELRGAIQYF
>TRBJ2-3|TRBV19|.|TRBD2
TGTGCCAGTATCAGCGGGGCCGGCGGAGGTACGCAGTATTTT
CASISGAGGGTQYF
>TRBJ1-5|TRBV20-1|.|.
TGCAGTGCTAGTCTAAGTTCGGGCGGGAGCAATCAGCCCCAGCATTTT
CSASLSSGGSNQPQHF
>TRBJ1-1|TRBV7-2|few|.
TGTGCCAGCAGCTTAGCGCCGCCAGGGGCTGAAGCTTTCTTT
CASSLAPPGAEAFF
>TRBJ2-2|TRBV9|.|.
TGTGCCAGCAGCGCCCAGGGGCCTTCGAACACCGGGGAGCTGTTTTTT
CASSAQGPSNTGELFF
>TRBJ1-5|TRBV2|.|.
TGTGCCAGCCTGCCCGGCAGGGGCGGTAGGGTCTCTCAGCCCCAGCATTTT
CASLPGRGGRVSQPQHF
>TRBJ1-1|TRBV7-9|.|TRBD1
TGTGCCAGCAGCTTAGAAGGGACAGCGGGTCGCACTGAAGCTTTCTTT
CASSLEGTAGRTEAFF
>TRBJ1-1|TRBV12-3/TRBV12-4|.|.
TGTGCCAGCAGTTCATCGGGGGCTGAAGCTTTCTTT
CASSSSGAEAFF
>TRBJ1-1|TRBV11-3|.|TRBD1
TGTGCCAGCAGCTTAGAGGGGCAGGGGGGAACTGAAGCTTTCTTT
CASSLEGQGGTEAFF
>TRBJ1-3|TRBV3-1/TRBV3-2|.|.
TGTGCCAGCAGCCACCGGGGAGGAAACACCATATATTTT
CASSHRGGNTIYF
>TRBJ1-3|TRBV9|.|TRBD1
TGTGCCAGCAGCGACAGGGGGAACTCTGGAAACACCATATATTTT
CASSDRGNSGNTIYF
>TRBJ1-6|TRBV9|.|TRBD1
TGTGCCAGCAGCGTAGACGGACAGGGCGGATCACCCCTCCACTTT
CASSVDGQGGSPLHF
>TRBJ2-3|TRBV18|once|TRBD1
TGTGCCAGCTCACGGGCCGGGACAGGGGGTGCAGATACGCAGTATTTT
CASSRAGTGGADTQYF
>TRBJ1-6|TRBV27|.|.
TGTGCCAGCATGGGCTGGGTTAATTCACCCCTCCACTTT
CASMGWVNSPLHF